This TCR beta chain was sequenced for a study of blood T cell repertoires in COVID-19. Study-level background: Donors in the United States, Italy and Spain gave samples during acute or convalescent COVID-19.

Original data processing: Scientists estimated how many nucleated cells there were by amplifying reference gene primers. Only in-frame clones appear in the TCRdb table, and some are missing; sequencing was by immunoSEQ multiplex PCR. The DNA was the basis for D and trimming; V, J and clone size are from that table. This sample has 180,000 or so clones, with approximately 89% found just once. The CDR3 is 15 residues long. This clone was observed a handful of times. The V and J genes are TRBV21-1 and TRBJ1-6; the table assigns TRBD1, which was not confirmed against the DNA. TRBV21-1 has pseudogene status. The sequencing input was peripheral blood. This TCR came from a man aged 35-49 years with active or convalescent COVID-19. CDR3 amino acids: CASSRRDRAGSPLHF. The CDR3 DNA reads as TGTGCCAGCAGCAGACGGGACAGGGCAGGTTCACCCCTCCACTTT.